This T cell receptor beta chain was observed in a study of T cell responses to AZD1222 COVID-19 vaccine. General study results and limits: Spike-spanning, vaccine-associated CD4 TCRs were dominant at 160-218 and 743-854. Repertoire samples came only from after the peak T cell response. With two AZD1222 doses given, Spike-specific TCR breadth and depth both rose. Only five to seven AZD1222 recipients tested seropositive at baseline.

Here immunoSEQ multiplex PCR was the method, and the copy in TCRdb shows in-frame clones only, minus some. The table lists 150,000 to 200,000 clones, about nine tenths of them singletons. About this clone: Its antigen is not known.

Germline CDR1 is SGHDT and CDR2 is YYEEEE. V was trimmed by 4 bases and J by 1 base, leaving 8 bases between them. The CDR3 runs 13 residues. The chain is built from TRBV5-6 and TRBJ1-2; no reliable D call. The sample was peripheral blood, taken on day 0 of MenACWY control vaccination. This receptor was taken from an adult in good health. The CDR3 protein is CASSAGNNYGYTF. Here the CDR3 DNA reads TGTGCCAGCAGCGCCGGGAATAACTATGGCTACACCTTC.